Below are 27 T cell receptor beta chains sequenced from a single sample in a study of CD8+CD57+ T cells in acquired aplastic anemia. An expansion of CD8+CD57+ cells by flow cytometry had been shown in patients chosen for sequencing. Template material for TCR beta VDJ and CDR3 profiling consisted of genomic DNA. TCRdb used MiXCR to reprocess the reads, holding one entry per CDR3 protein. The sample gives 310,000 or so distinct CDR3 sequences, approximately 57% of which show up once; 1.3% is in the top ten. Sequencing was performed on sorted CD4+, CD8+, or CD8+CD57+ T cells (not recorded which) from PBMCs. These receptors all stem from a human donor with aplastic anemia.

This clonotype was found a few times. The chain has TRBV7-9 and TRBJ2-2, with D unclear. CDR3 size: 15 residues. V was cut by 1 base and J by 0 bases, with 6 bases left in between. The germline V gene has CDR1 SEHNR and CDR2 FQNEAQ (reference sequence). CDR3 region: CASSLVGANTGELFF. The CDR3 DNA reads as TGTGCCAGCAGCTTAGTAGGAGCGAACACCGGGGAGCTGTTTTTT. The full variable domain, with the rest looked up from reference TRBV7-9 and TRBJ2-2, is DTGVSQNPRHKITKRGQNVTFRCDPISEHNRLYWYRQTLGQGPEFLTYFQNEAQLEKSRLLSDRFSAERPKGSFSTLEIQRTEQGDSAMYLCASSLVGANTGELFFGEGSRLTVL.

This clonotype has more than one count but fewer than ten. The chain is built from TRBV10-3 and TRBJ2-7; 11 nucleotides align to TRBD2. The trim removed 5 bases at V and 2 bases at J, leaving 5 bases unmatched. From germline, CDR1 is ENHRY and CDR2 SYGVKD. The length of the CDR3 is 15 residues. This CDR3 is CAISPGLAGTYEQYF. Written as DNA, the CDR3 is TGTGCCATCAGTCCCGGACTAGCGGGTACCTACGAGCAGTACTTC.

The chain recombines TRBV19 with TRBJ1-5; D gene unclear. Trimming stripped 7 bases from V and 4 bases from J, with 11 bases between. In germline, CDR1 is LNHDA, CDR2 SQIVND (reference sequence). This CDR3 has 13 residues. CDR3 sequence reads: CASTYGPNQPQHF. CDR3 nucleotides: TGTGCCAGTACCTACGGGCCGAATCAGCCCCAGCATTTT.

The chain links TRBV9 to TRBJ1-2; D might be TRBD1 (5 bases). This CDR3 has 12 residues. Deletions cut 0 bases from V and 14 bases from J, with 14 bases between. CDR1 and CDR2 from the germline V gene are SGDLS and YYNGEE. CDR3 bases: TGTGCCAGCAGCGTAGCACAGGCTGCGATGACCTTC. This translates into CASSVAQAAMTF.

Points on this clonotype: Lacking the conserved final phenylalanine or tryptophan, this CDR3 likely reflects a read error. This chain uses TRBV7-8 with TRBJ2-3, with 10 positions matching TRBD1. In germline, CDR1 is SGHVS, CDR2 FQNEAQ. The CDR3 extends over 15 amino acids. J gave up 3 bases and V 4 bases, and 4 bases lay outside the gene matches. The CDR3 DNA reads TGTGCCAGCAGCTCGACAGGGGGCAGAACAGATACGCAGTATTTG. Amino acid sequence: CASSSTGGRTDTQYL.

The chain employs TRBV2 and TRBJ2-5; D gene ambiguous. Deletions cut 8 bases from V and 5 bases from J, with 9 bases between. Germline-derived CDR1 and CDR2 are SNHLY and FYNNEI. This CDR3 has 11 residues. CDR3: CASGRGETQYF. The CDR3 DNA follows: TGTGCCAGCGGCCGCGGCGAGACCCAGTACTTC.

Regarding this clonotype: Germline and junction disagree at one end, which may indicate a read error. The rearrangement joins TRBV18 to TRBJ1-4; 9 positions agree with TRBD1. CDR3 length equals 19 residues. Germline CDR1 KGHSH, CDR2 LQKENI. Written as DNA, the CDR3 is TGTGCCAGCTCACCACGGGGGACAGGGACGATGGCAACTAATGAAGAACTGTTTTTT. Encoded protein: CASSPRGTGTMATNEELFF. The variable domain in full, completed from reference TRBV18 and TRBJ1-4, reads NAGVMQNPRHLVRRRGQEARLRCSPMKGHSHVYWYRQLPEEGLKFMVYLQKENIIDESGMPKERFSAEFPKEGPSILRIQQVVRGDSAAYFCASSPRGTGTMATNEELFFGSGTQLSVL.

J is TRBJ1-1 and V is TRBV10-3, with unresolved D. Germline V gives CDR1 ENHRY, CDR2 SYGVKD. This CDR3 is built from 14 residues. V lost 4 bases and J lost 1, with 10 bases in between. This CDR3 is CAISGREPNTEAFF. Here the CDR3 DNA reads TGTGCCATCAGTGGCCGTGAACCGAACACTGAAGCTTTCTTT.

The chain couples TRBV2 to TRBJ2-1, with 7 bases matching TRBD2. The germline V gene encodes CDR1 SNHLY and CDR2 FYNNEI. V lost 4 bases to trimming and J lost 3 bases; unmatched junction nucleotides: 9. The CDR3 loop spans 16 amino acids. CDR3 in DNA: TGTGCCAGCAGTGTGTTGATGGGGGGGGGCTACAATGAGCAGTTCTTC. This encodes CASSVLMGGGYNEQFF.

On this clonotype itself: Germline and junction disagree at one end, which may indicate a read error. The chain joins TRBV5-6 to TRBJ2-2; 9 nucleotides align to TRBD1. The germline CDR1 and CDR2 sequences are SGHDT and YYEEEE. The CDR3 contains 12 residues. CDR3 in amino acids: CASSLPGQGLDF. CDR3 sequence (DNA): TGTGCTAGCAGTCTCCCGGGACAGGGCCTCGATTTT.

The chain couples TRBV4-2 to TRBJ1-4; D unclear. Germline V gene lookup returns CDR1 LGHNA and CDR2 YNFKEQ. This CDR3 is 16 amino acids long. The V end was cut by 4 bases, the J end by 0 bases, with 12 bases between. For the CDR3, the DNA is TGTGCCAGCAGCCCGTGGACTGATGCAACTAATGAAAAACTGTTTTTT. It yields the protein CASSPWTDATNEKLFF.

This sequence joins TRBV10-3 and TRBJ1-6, with TRBD1 matching 10 bases. The length of the CDR3 is 14 residues. Germline V lookup: CDR1 ENHRY, CDR2 SYGVKD. J was trimmed by 11 bases and V by 3 bases; bases with no gene match: 4. The CDR3 reads CAISEEGTGAPLHF. The CDR3 DNA reads as TGTGCCATCAGTGAAGAGGGGACAGGGGCACCCCTCCACTTT.

The chain joins TRBV7-3 to TRBJ1-1; the match to TRBD1 covers 9 bases. This CDR3 spans 16 amino acids. Germline loops: CDR1 SGHTA, CDR2 FQGTGA. V dropped 4 bases and J dropped 6; count of bases not matched to a gene: 12. The CDR3 coding sequence is TGTGCCAGCAGCTCCAGGCCGCGGGACAGGGATCCTGAAGCTTTCTTT. As protein: CASSSRPRDRDPEAFF.

The V call is TRBV2, the J call TRBJ1-4; 7 nucleotides agree with TRBD1. The CDR3 is made up of 15 amino acids. CDR1 is SNHLY and CDR2 is FYNNEI in the germline V gene. With V trimmed by 7 bases and J by 8 bases, 13 bases remained unmatched. The CDR3: CASTYSTGLGEKLFF. The CDR3 DNA reads as TGTGCCAGCACCTATTCGACAGGGCTTGGCGAAAAACTGTTTTTT.

CDR3 residues: CASSYRGGGGGYEQYF. CDR3 DNA sequence: TGTGCCAGCAGCTATAGGGGTGGAGGGGGCGGGTACGAGCAGTACTTC. The J gene is TRBJ2-7, the V gene TRBV7-2; D is perhaps TRBD1 (7 bases). V dropped 4 bases and J dropped 4 bases, with 20 bases sitting between them. Germline-derived CDR1 and CDR2 are SGHTA and FQGNSA. This CDR3 has 16 residues. Variable domain in full (rest from reference TRBV7-2 and TRBJ2-7): GAGVSQSPSNKVTEKGKDVELRCDPISGHTALYWYRQSLGQGLEFLIYFQGNSAPDKSGLPSDRFSAERTGGSVSTLTIQRTQQEDSAVYLCASSYRGGGGGYEQYFGPGTRLTVT.

The table lists this clonotype with many counts. The V call is TRBV7-3, the J call TRBJ1-6, with 10 bases that match TRBD1. CDR3 length: 14 residues. The V and J ends lost 5 bases and 8 bases, in that order; junction bases with no gene match: 3. Germline V gene sequence: CDR1 SGHTA, CDR2 FQGTGA. CDR3 bases: TGTGCCAGCAGCGTCGGGACAGGGGATTCACCCCTCCACTTT. As protein: CASSVGTGDSPLHF.

This clonotype was seen repeatedly, ten times or more. V and J are TRBV14 and TRBJ1-2; D gene uncertain. V dropped 4 bases and J dropped 4 bases, with 10 bases sitting between them. The germline gives CDR1 SGHDN, CDR2 FVKESK. The CDR3 sequence is 13 residues long. CDR3 protein: CASSLGRGYGYTF. Here the CDR3 DNA reads TGTGCCAGCAGCCTGGGCCGGGGCTATGGCTACACCTTC.

This clonotype has at least ten counts. The CDR3 here is CASSLRQGGNEQFF. CDR3 in DNA: TGCGCCAGCAGCTTGAGACAGGGGGGGAATGAGCAGTTCTTC. The chain employs TRBV4-1 and TRBJ2-1; 9 positions agree with TRBD1. Unmatched junction bases numbered 6, after V lost 5 bases and J lost 7 bases. The CDR3 has 14 residues. Germline values: CDR1 MGHRA, CDR2 YSYEKL.

Note on this clonotype: A much larger clone sits a single nucleotide away, making a read error possible. The conserved phenylalanine or tryptophan is not found at the CDR3 terminus, so this likely reflects a read error. The chain has TRBV6-6 and TRBJ2-7; TRBD2 is a possible D gene (6 bases). V was cut by 4 bases and J by 3 bases, with 16 bases left in between. CDR3 size: 15 residues. From germline, CDR1 is MNHNY and CDR2 SVGAGI (reference sequence). The CDR3 nucleotides are TGTGCCAGCAGTTTATCGGTGACGGGGGACTACGAGCAGTACCTC. Amino acid sequence: CASSLSVTGDYEQYL.

About this clonotype itself: A read error may account for a junction end that differs from germline. J is TRBJ2-1 and V is TRBV29-1; D possibly matches TRBD1 or TRBD2 (6 bases each). Germline lookup yields CDR1 SQVTM and CDR2 ANQGSEA. The length of the CDR3 is 13 residues. The CDR3: CSVHGGATNEQLF. In nucleotides, the CDR3 is TGCAGCGTGCACGGGGGCGCGACAAATGAGCAGCTCTTC.

This clonotype has only one observation. This chain connects TRBV24-1 to TRBJ2-7; 7 nucleotides align to TRBD1. CDR3 length: 16 residues. J gave up 0 bases and V 3 bases, and 7 bases lay outside the gene matches. CDR1 and CDR2 (germline): KGHDR, SFDVKD. This CDR3 reads CATSDPPRTGSYEQYF. The CDR3 coding sequence is TGTGCCACCAGTGATCCCCCCCGGACAGGCTCCTACGAGCAGTACTTC.

Many counts were recorded for this clonotype. The junction does not match germline at one end; this may be a read error. The chain joins TRBV5-1 to TRBJ2-3; TRBD2 matches 7 bases. The CDR3 consists of 12 residues. Germline V gene lookup returns CDR1 SGHRS and CDR2 YFSETQ. For the CDR3, the DNA is TGTGCCAGCAGTGGGGGGGCAGATACGCAGTATTTT. It is translated as CASSGGADTQYF.

The rearrangement uses TRBV5-1 and TRBJ2-7, with 11 bases lining up with TRBD2. Per the germline V gene, CDR1 is SGHRS and CDR2 is YFSETQ. The CDR3 runs 15 residues. J was trimmed by 3 bases and V by 2 bases; bases with no gene match: 4. The CDR3: CASSLTSGSNYEQYF. The CDR3 coding sequence is TGCGCCAGCAGCTTAACTAGCGGGAGTAACTACGAGCAGTACTTC.

This clonotype was found a few times. The rearrangement links TRBV10-3 to TRBJ1-1; 7 bases match TRBD1. CDR1 and CDR2 from the germline V gene are ENHRY and SYGVKD. The trim removed 10 bases at V and 0 bases at J, leaving 11 bases unmatched. The CDR3 length is 15 residues. The CDR3 region has the DNA TGTGCCACCAGACAGGGACATAGCATGAACACTGAAGCTTTCTTT. Translating gives CATRQGHSMNTEAFF.

The CDR3 coding sequence is TGTGCCAGCAGGAGGGACAGGGTCACAGATACGCAGTATTTT. Its protein product is CASRRDRVTDTQYF. The V call is TRBV27, the J call TRBJ2-3; 9 positions agree with TRBD1. Trimming removed 6 bases from V and 2 bases from J; junction bases left unmatched: 3. Germline-derived CDR1 and CDR2 are MNHEY and SMNVEV (reference sequence). The CDR3 sequence is 14 residues long.

CDR3 in amino acids: CASSIWQGAGQPQHF. In DNA form, the CDR3 reads TGTGCCAGTAGTATTTGGCAGGGGGCAGGTCAGCCCCAGCATTTT. This rearrangement joins TRBV19 to TRBJ1-5; TRBD1 matches at 8 bases. The CDR3 has 15 residues. CDR1 and CDR2 from the germline V gene are LNHDA and SQIVND (reference sequence). J lost 6 bases, V lost 3 bases, and 7 bases had no gene match.

The J gene is TRBJ1-2, the V gene TRBV24-1, with a possible D match to TRBD1 (6 bases). V lost 9 bases and J 2 bases, leaving 9 bases between the germline ends. CDR3 length equals 12 residues. In germline, CDR1 is KGHDR, CDR2 SFDVKD. For the CDR3, the DNA is TGTGCCACCTCTGGGGGCAACTATGGCTACACCTTC. This encodes CATSGGNYGYTF.